The 23 T cell receptor beta chains below come from one sample, sequenced in a study of monozygotic twins with inflammatory bowel disease. TCRdb re-called the 5' RACE reads, yielding one record per CDR3 amino acid sequence without DNA. The specimen's table records just over 300,000 distinct CDR3 sequences. Sequenced sample: blood. These receptors came from a human donor with ulcerative colitis or Crohn's disease, or a healthy co-twin of an affected twin (not recorded which).

The V and J genes are TRBV12-3 or TRBV12-4 and TRBJ1-3; TCRdb outputs TRBD1, but without DNA this stays unchecked. The CDR3 spans 14 residues. The chain's CDR3 is CASSRWGGGNTIYF.

This chain links TRBV20-1 with TRBJ2-3; with no DNA, the TCRdb D assignment of TRBD1 cannot be verified. The CDR3 is 14 amino acids. CDR1 and CDR2 from the germline V gene are DFQATT and SNEGSKA (reference sequence). The CDR3 is CSALNRENTDTQYF.

CDR3 amino acids: CASSPTTGYHHEQFF. V and J are TRBV5-1 and TRBJ2-1; TCRdb's D gene call, TRBD1, goes unchecked for lack of DNA. Germline CDR1 and CDR2: SGHRS and YFSETQ. The CDR3 loop spans 15 amino acids.

This sequence joins TRBV9 and TRBJ2-5; the TCRdb call, TRBD1, lacks DNA for checking. Germline V gene data show CDR1 as SGDLS and CDR2 as YYNGEE. The CDR3 totals 15 residues. The CDR3 here is CASSVKMGLGQTQYF.

The CDR3 protein is CASSSGSVTGELFF. V gene TRBV5-1 combines with J gene TRBJ2-2; TCRdb picks TRBD1, but there is no DNA to check that call. In germline, CDR1 is SGHRS, CDR2 YFSETQ. The CDR3 covers 14 residues.

This chain links TRBV7-8 with TRBJ2-5; TCRdb's D gene call, TRBD1, goes unchecked for lack of DNA. There are 16 residues in the CDR3. Per the germline V gene, CDR1 is SGHVS and CDR2 is FQNEAQ. The CDR3 here is CASSFRQAPSGETQYF.

This chain links TRBV7-6 with TRBJ1-4. The CDR3 contains 17 residues. CDR1 is SGHVS, CDR2 FNYEAQ, per germline. This CDR3 reads CASSSRPSLTTNEKLFF.

The chain couples TRBV12-3 or TRBV12-4 to TRBJ2-7; TCRdb designates TRBD1, a call that cannot be tested without DNA. The CDR3 runs to 15 residues. This CDR3 reads CASSFLGQGPHEQYF.

This rearrangement joins TRBV12-3 or TRBV12-4 to TRBJ1-5; TCRdb's D gene call, TRBD1, goes unchecked for lack of DNA. CDR3 length equals 15 residues. The CDR3 protein is CASSGQGLVNQPQHF.

This chain links TRBV28 with TRBJ1-1; TCRdb outputs TRBD1, but without DNA this stays unchecked. From germline, CDR1 is MDHEN and CDR2 SYDVKM. The CDR3 spans 13 residues. The CDR3 protein is CASSVQGNTEAFF.

The chain carries TRBV3-1 and TRBJ2-7. The CDR3 is 12 amino acids. Germline V gene sequence: CDR1 LGHDT, CDR2 YNNKEL (reference sequence). This chain's CDR3 is CASSQEGYEQYF.

The CDR3 region is CASSLGLPNEQFF. The chain combines TRBV7-2 with TRBJ2-1; TCRdb's D call of TRBD2 is untestable without DNA. Germline CDR1 SGHTA, CDR2 FQGNSA. This CDR3 has 13 residues.

The rearrangement uses TRBV6-1 and TRBJ2-3. The CDR3 contains 15 residues. Germline V lookup: CDR1 MNHNS, CDR2 SASEGT. CDR3 protein: CASSEGGRSTDTQYF.

V gene TRBV29-1 combines with J gene TRBJ2-5; as DNA is missing, the TRBD1 call by TCRdb cannot be tested. The CDR3 extends over 15 amino acids. Germline CDR1 and CDR2: SQVTM and ANQGSEA. CDR3 region: CSVDPGWKREETQYF.

V is TRBV18 and J is TRBJ2-2; TCRdb indicates TRBD1, and absent DNA this call remains unverified. This CDR3 spans 15 amino acids. The V gene's germline CDR1 is KGHSH and CDR2 LQKENI. The CDR3 here is CASSKQTGNTGELFF.

The chain recombines TRBV6-2 or TRBV6-3 with TRBJ1-5. Germline V gene lookup returns CDR1 MNHEY and CDR2 SVGEGT. This CDR3 contains 17 residues. CDR3 residues: CASSLILGRSSDQPQHF.

The chain couples TRBV7-8 to TRBJ2-3. The CDR3 consists of 12 residues. Germline V CDR1 and CDR2: SGHVS, FQNEAQ. CDR3 in amino acids: CASSSIGDTQYF.

The CDR3 sequence: CASSRRGGELFF. The V gene is TRBV12-3 or TRBV12-4, the J gene TRBJ2-2; TCRdb names TRBD1, which stays unverified in the absence of DNA. The CDR3 has 12 amino acids.

V and J are TRBV5-1 and TRBJ2-7; the D call of TRBD1 rests on TCRdb alone, since no DNA is present to check it. The CDR3 is made up of 15 amino acids. Per germline, CDR1 SGHRS and CDR2 YFSETQ. The CDR3 protein is CASSLAGTFAYEQYF.

The genes are TRBV6-1 and TRBJ2-7. The CDR3 is 14 amino acids. Germline values: CDR1 MNHNS, CDR2 SASEGT. Here the CDR3 reads CASSPVDNSYEQYF.

The J gene is TRBJ2-3, the V gene TRBV10-3. Per germline, CDR1 ENHRY and CDR2 SYGVKD. The CDR3 covers 12 residues. CDR3 loop: CAISELTDTQYF.

V usage is TRBV5-1 and J usage is TRBJ2-7; TCRdb outputs TRBD2, but without DNA this stays unchecked. This CDR3 is 14 amino acids long. Germline V gene sequence: CDR1 SGHRS, CDR2 YFSETQ. The CDR3 loop is CASSFLGGGYEQYF.

V and J are TRBV28 and TRBJ1-5; TCRdb calls TRBD1, which cannot be checked without DNA. This CDR3 spans 14 amino acids. CDR1 and CDR2 (germline): MDHEN, SYDVKM. This chain's CDR3 is CASSLPGGTPPQHF.